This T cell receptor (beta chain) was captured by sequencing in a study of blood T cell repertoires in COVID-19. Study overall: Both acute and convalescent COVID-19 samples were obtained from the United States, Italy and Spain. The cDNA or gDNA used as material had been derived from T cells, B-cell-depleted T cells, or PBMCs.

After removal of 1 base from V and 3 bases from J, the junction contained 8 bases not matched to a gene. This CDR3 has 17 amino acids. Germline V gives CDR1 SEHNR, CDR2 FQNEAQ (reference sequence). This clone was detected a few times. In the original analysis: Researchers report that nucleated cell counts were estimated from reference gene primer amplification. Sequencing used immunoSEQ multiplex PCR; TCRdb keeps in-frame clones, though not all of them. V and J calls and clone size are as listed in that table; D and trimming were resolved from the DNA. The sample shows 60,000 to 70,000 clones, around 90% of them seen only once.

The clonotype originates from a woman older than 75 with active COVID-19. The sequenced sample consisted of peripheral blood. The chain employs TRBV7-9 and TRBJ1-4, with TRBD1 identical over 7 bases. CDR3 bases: TGTGCCAGCAGCTTAGGACAGGGCCGGGGATCTAATGAAAAACTGTTTTTT. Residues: CASSLGQGRGSNEKLFF.